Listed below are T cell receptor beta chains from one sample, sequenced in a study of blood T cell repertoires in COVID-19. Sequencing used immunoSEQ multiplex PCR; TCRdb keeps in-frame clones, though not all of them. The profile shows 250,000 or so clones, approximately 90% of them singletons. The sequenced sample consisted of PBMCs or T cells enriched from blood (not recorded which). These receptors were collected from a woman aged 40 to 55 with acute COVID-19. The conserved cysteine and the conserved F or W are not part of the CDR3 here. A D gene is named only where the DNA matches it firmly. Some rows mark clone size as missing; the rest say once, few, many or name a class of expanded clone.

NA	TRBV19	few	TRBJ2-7	ASSISLGSEQY
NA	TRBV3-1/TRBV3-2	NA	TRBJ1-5	ASSLGTGLDVQPQH
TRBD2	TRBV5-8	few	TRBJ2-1	ASSQYGITSGVVYNEQF
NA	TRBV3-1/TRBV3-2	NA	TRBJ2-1	ASSLIAGLNFNNEQF
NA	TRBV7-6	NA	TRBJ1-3	ASSTIKGESGNTIY
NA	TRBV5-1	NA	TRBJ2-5	ASSFQIQETQY
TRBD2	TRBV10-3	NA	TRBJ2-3	AISEVSRGVDTQY
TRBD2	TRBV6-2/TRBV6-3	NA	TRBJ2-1	ASSPTSGGSYNEQF
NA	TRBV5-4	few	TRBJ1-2	ASSLGPAMGGYT
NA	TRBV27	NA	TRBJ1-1	ASRGGNTEAF
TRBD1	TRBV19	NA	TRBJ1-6	ASSPDRGNSPLH
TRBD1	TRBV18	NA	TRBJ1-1	ASSPLQGEMNTEAF
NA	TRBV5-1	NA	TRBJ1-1	ASSLVSLNTEAF
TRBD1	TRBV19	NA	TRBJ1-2	ASSRDREYGYT
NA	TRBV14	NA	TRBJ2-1	AIGGLRYNEQF
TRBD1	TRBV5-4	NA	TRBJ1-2	ASSLGAGQGQNGYT
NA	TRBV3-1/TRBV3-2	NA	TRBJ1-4	ASSQRATNEKLF
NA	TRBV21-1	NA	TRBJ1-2	ASSKGRCNYYGYT
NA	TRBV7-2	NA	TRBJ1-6	ASSPRSYNSPLH
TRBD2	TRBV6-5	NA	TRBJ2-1	ASSERDPYNEQF
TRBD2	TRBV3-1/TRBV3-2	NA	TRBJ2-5	ASSALAGGGKTQY
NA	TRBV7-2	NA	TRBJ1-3	ASSIVGGLGGNTIY
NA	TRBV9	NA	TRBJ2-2	ASSVTSTGELF
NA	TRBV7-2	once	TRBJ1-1	ASSLGRQTEAF